The clone carrying this T cell receptor (beta chain) occurred a few times. Its antigen remains unknown. There were TCR beta CDR3 regions amplified from RNA transcripts. With the HTBI primer set, the TCR CDR3 went through a first round of RT-PCR. TCRdb reanalysed the multiplex PCR reads using MiXCR and keeps one entry per CDR3 protein. The table lists approximately 640,000 distinct CDR3 sequences, nearly 45% of them singletons. These data originate in a study of T cells in Graves' hyperthyroidism and ophthalmopathy. Uncontrolled infection, other autoimmune disease, pregnancy and lactation each barred patients from inclusion. Clinical symptoms, serum thyroxine, TRAb, thyroid ultrasound and orbital computed tomography informed diagnoses. Study-level points and caveats: Ophthalmopathy, as predicted by the model, came a median about six months after the prediction. Most thyroid clonotypes with frequency above 0.001 were detected in blood.

Sequencing input: peripheral blood or thyroid tissue (not recorded which). This receptor was taken from an adult man with Graves' disease, either hyperthyroidism or ophthalmopathy (not recorded which).

CDR3 in amino acids: CASSLAEFGNEKLFF. The CDR3 DNA sequence: TGTGCCAGCAGCTTAGCGGAGTTTGGAAATGAAAAACTGTTTTTT. The V call is TRBV7-2, the J call TRBJ1-4; D call uncertain. This CDR3 is 15 amino acids long. Looked up from germline, CDR1 is SGHTA and CDR2 is FQGNSA. V was clipped by 0 bases and J by 5 bases, with 10 bases between them.